The 25 T cell receptor beta chains presented below share a single source sample, sequenced in a study of blood T cell repertoires in COVID-19. The repertoire was sequenced with immunoSEQ multiplex PCR; TCRdb's copy has only in-frame clones and lacks some. The sample includes 110,000 or so clones, 81% seen only once; the top ten take 9.4%. Material for sequencing was peripheral blood. The receptors derive from a woman in her 70s with acute or convalescent COVID-19.

This clone showed up just a few times. V is TRBV24-1 and J is TRBJ2-3; 8 bases agree with TRBD2. The CDR3 length is 16 residues. V lost 4 bases to trimming and J lost 1 base; unmatched junction nucleotides: 6. The germline V gene encodes CDR1 KGHDR and CDR2 SFDVKD. CDR3 in amino acids: CATSEVLGGGTDTQYF. The CDR3 nucleotides read TGTGCCACCAGTGAAGTCCTCGGGGGGGGCACAGATACGCAGTATTTT.

The chain joins TRBV28 to TRBJ2-3; 14 positions agree with TRBD2. J lost 3 bases, V lost 4 bases, and 9 bases had no gene match. This CDR3 contains 18 residues. From germline, CDR1 is MDHEN and CDR2 SYDVKM. CDR3 nucleotide sequence: TGTGCCAGCAGTTCCGGGACTAGCGGGAGAGGGAGGACAGATACGCAGTATTTT. Encoded protein: CASSSGTSGRGRTDTQYF.

This chain links TRBV6-5 with TRBJ2-3; TRBD2 agrees at 8 bases. Trimming cost V 1 base and J 5 bases; bases outside gene matches: 8. From germline, CDR1 is MNHEY and CDR2 SVGAGI. The CDR3 runs 16 residues. The CDR3 sequence is CASSYFRGGPGDTQYF. The CDR3 DNA reads TGTGCCAGCAGTTACTTCCGGGGGGGCCCCGGAGATACGCAGTATTTT.

V and J are TRBV3-1 (or the pseudogene TRBV3-2) and TRBJ2-7; possible D gene TRBD1, 6 bases. Germline-derived CDR1 and CDR2 are LGHDT and YNNKEL (reference sequence). The CDR3 has 14 amino acids. V was trimmed by 4 bases and J by 4 bases, leaving 14 bases between them. CDR3 protein: CASSLTSTGYEQYF. The CDR3 bases are TGTGCCAGCAGCCTAACATCCACAGGGTACGAGCAGTACTTC.

V gene TRBV5-5 combines with J gene TRBJ2-5; 7 bases map to TRBD1. After removal of 1 base from V and 4 bases from J, the junction contained 7 bases not matched to a gene. CDR1 and CDR2 from the germline V gene are SGHKS and YYEKEE (reference sequence). The CDR3 is 15 amino acids. For the CDR3, the DNA is TGTGCCAGCAGCTTGAGGACAGGCCTGGGAGAGACCCAGTACTTC. Translation: CASSLRTGLGETQYF.

The sample holds a few counts of this clone. The chain employs TRBV7-6 and TRBJ2-2; tentatively, D is TRBD2 (6 bases). Germline-derived CDR1 and CDR2 are SGHVS and FNYEAQ. V shed 5 bases and J shed 0 bases, with 13 bases lying between them. The CDR3 covers 16 residues. The CDR3 loop reads CASSPGGLANTGELFF. As DNA, the CDR3 is TGTGCCAGCAGCCCCGGGGGACTTGCGAACACCGGGGAGCTGTTTTTT.

The rearrangement links TRBV5-1 to TRBJ2-5; possibly TRBD1 for D (5 bases). Trimming pared 4 bases from V and 1 base from J, leaving 11 bases between. Germline V gives CDR1 SGHRS, CDR2 YFSETQ. The CDR3 loop spans 14 amino acids. The CDR3 DNA sequence: TGCGCCAGCAGCCCCATAGGGGTCCAAGAGACCCAGTACTTC. Translating gives CASSPIGVQETQYF.

The chain carries TRBV11-2 and TRBJ1-1, with 9 bases fitting TRBD1. The CDR3 sequence is 18 residues long. V shed 5 bases, J shed 1 base, and the junction held 14 bases outside the gene matches. Per germline, CDR1 SGHAT and CDR2 FQNNGV. Here the CDR3 DNA reads TGTGCCAGCAGCCCAGTAGGGGGACAGGGAGCGTGGAACACTGAAGCTTTCTTT. Its translation is CASSPVGGQGAWNTEAFF.

This chain joins TRBV27 and TRBJ1-2; D is undetermined. V was trimmed by 5 bases and J by 6 bases, leaving 13 bases between them. The CDR3 is 13 residues long. Germline CDR1 MNHEY, CDR2 SMNVEV (reference sequence). This chain's CDR3 is CASSPLGRDGYTF. The DNA for the CDR3 is TGTGCCAGCAGTCCCCTCGGGCGGGATGGCTACACCTTC.

The CDR3 loop is CASSFPRQGSNTGELFF. CDR3 nucleotide sequence: TGTGCCAGCAGTTTCCCCCGACAGGGTTCCAACACCGGGGAGCTGTTTTTT. This sequence joins TRBV28 and TRBJ2-2; TRBD1 matches 7 bases. This CDR3 spans 17 amino acids. Germline CDR1 and CDR2: MDHEN and SYDVKM. The V gene end was trimmed by 3 bases and the J gene end by 2 bases; junction bases not matched to a gene: 9.

The V call is TRBV7-2, the J call TRBJ2-7; D possibly corresponds to TRBD1 (7 bases). The CDR3 contains 14 residues. The V and J ends lost 6 bases and 3 bases respectively, with 15 bases between them. In germline, CDR1 is SGHTA, CDR2 FQGNSA. Here the CDR3 reads CASSQGGTVYEQYF. The CDR3, as DNA: TGTGCCAGCAGTCAAGGGGGGACAGTCTACGAGCAGTACTTC.

The V and J genes are TRBV11-3 and TRBJ2-7; the D gene is possibly TRBD1 (6 bases). In germline, CDR1 is SGHNT, CDR2 YENEEA. The V gene lost 2 bases and the J gene lost 1 base, with 9 bases spanning the gap. There are 14 residues in the CDR3. In nucleotides, the CDR3 is TGTGCCAGCAGCTTATCTGGACAGTCCTACGAGCAGTACTTC. Translation gives CASSLSGQSYEQYF.

The chain has TRBV7-9 and TRBJ2-2, with TRBD1 matching 9 bases. Germline V gene data show CDR1 as SEHNR and CDR2 as FQNEAQ (reference sequence). The CDR3 spans 15 residues. V lost 4 bases to trimming and J lost 6 bases; unmatched junction nucleotides: 6. As DNA, the CDR3 is TGTGCCAGCAGCTCACCGGGACAGGGAGCCGGGGAGCTGTTTTTT. This encodes CASSSPGQGAGELFF.

The chain links TRBV6-5 to TRBJ1-6, with D possibly being TRBD1 (6 bases). This CDR3 is 12 amino acids long. CDR1 MNHEY and CDR2 SVGAGI come from the germline V gene. V lost 5 bases and J 9 bases, leaving 8 bases between the germline ends. DNA of the CDR3: TGTGCCAGCAGTCCCAGGGGTTCACCCCTCCACTTT. This codes for CASSPRGSPLHF.

The V gene is TRBV6-5, the J gene TRBJ2-2; D unresolved. This CDR3 comprises 13 residues. CDR1 and CDR2 from the germline V gene are MNHEY and SVGAGI. V dropped 7 bases and J dropped 6 bases, with 12 bases sitting between them. CDR3 protein: CASNSPRAGELFF. The DNA of the CDR3 is TGTGCCAGCAATTCCCCCCGGGCCGGGGAGCTGTTTTTT.

This chain links TRBV5-1 with TRBJ2-4, with 10 bases fitting TRBD1. V dropped 0 bases and J dropped 5; count of bases not matched to a gene: 5. Germline V gene lookup returns CDR1 SGHRS and CDR2 YFSETQ. The CDR3 is made up of 16 amino acids. The CDR3: CASSLVPGQGQNIQYF. The CDR3 region has the DNA TGCGCCAGCAGCTTGGTACCGGGACAGGGGCAAAACATTCAGTACTTC.

This clone has more than one count but fewer than ten. The V and J genes are TRBV18 and TRBJ1-3; the D is unclear. The CDR3 length is 14 residues. Between the trimmed V and J ends, which lost 2 bases and 0 bases, there was a span of 5 bases. CDR1 and CDR2 (germline): KGHSH, LQKENI. CDR3 bases: TGTGCCAGCTCACCAACAGTCTCTGGAAACACCATATATTTT. It translates to CASSPTVSGNTIYF.

A few counts support this clone. The chain carries TRBV7-9 and TRBJ2-1; D is uncertain. V lost 4 bases and J 3 bases, leaving 10 bases between the germline ends. Germline CDR1 is SEHNR and CDR2 is FQNEAQ (reference sequence). This CDR3 has 14 residues. The CDR3 coding sequence is TGTGCCAGCAGCTCCGCATCTATCTACAATGAGCAGTTCTTC. It encodes CASSSASIYNEQFF.

This rearrangement joins TRBV12-2 to TRBJ1-1; no check of the table's D call, TRBD1, against the DNA was made. TRBV12-2 is recorded as a pseudogene. This CDR3 spans 15 amino acids. The DNA for the CDR3 is TGTGCAGGACAGGGGCGTCTGGCGGTGAACACTGAAGCTTTCTTT. Its protein product is CAGQGRLAVNTEAFF.

The gene calls are TRBV5-1 and TRBJ1-1; the match to TRBD1 covers 8 bases. Unmatched junction bases numbered 7, after V lost 7 bases and J lost 2 bases. Germline assignment: CDR1 SGHRS and CDR2 YFSETQ. This CDR3 contains 14 residues. The CDR3 here is CASSYTGGNTEAFF. The CDR3 bases are TGCGCCAGCTCCTATACAGGGGGAAACACTGAAGCTTTCTTT.

As regards this clone: One end of the junction fails to match germline, which may point to a read error. The V call is TRBV7-9, the J call TRBJ2-2, with 9 positions matching TRBD2. Germline values: CDR1 SEHNR, CDR2 FQNEAQ (reference sequence). This CDR3 is built from 13 residues. CDR3: CASRRGGTRELFF. The DNA of the CDR3 is TGTGCCAGCCGGCGGGGGGGCACCCGGGAGCTGTTTTTT.

The V call is TRBV6-5, the J call TRBJ2-3; TRBD1 aligns across 10 bases. The germline V gene has CDR1 MNHEY and CDR2 SVGAGI. The CDR3 sequence is 15 residues long. V shed 6 bases, J shed 6 bases, and the junction held 9 bases outside the gene matches. The CDR3 DNA sequence: TGTGCCAGCAGCTCGACAGGGGGCTACATTGATACGCAGTATTTT. Translation: CASSSTGGYIDTQYF.

The chain combines TRBV5-1 with TRBJ2-3; D uncertain. CDR3 length equals 14 residues. Germline V gene sequence: CDR1 SGHRS, CDR2 YFSETQ. Trimming stripped 0 bases from V and 5 bases from J, with 10 bases between. Here the CDR3 DNA reads TGCGCCAGCAGCTTGGACGTAGCCGGAGATACGCAGTATTTT. This encodes CASSLDVAGDTQYF.

The chain links TRBV19 to TRBJ1-6, with D unclear. The ends were cut back, 3 bases at V and 8 bases at J, with 8 bases in the middle. Germline V gene sequence: CDR1 LNHDA, CDR2 SQIVND (reference sequence). The CDR3 is 13 residues long. This chain's CDR3 is CASSISSYSPLHF. CDR3 DNA: TGTGCCAGTAGTATTTCGTCTTATTCACCCCTCCACTTT.

The rearrangement joins TRBV5-4 to TRBJ1-2, with a possible D match to TRBD1 (5 bases). Germline lookup yields CDR1 SGHNT and CDR2 YYREEE (reference sequence). V lost 0 bases and J lost 8, with 20 bases in between. This CDR3 has 16 amino acids. The CDR3: CASSLAGISGSGGYTF. The CDR3 DNA follows: TGTGCCAGCAGCTTGGCAGGGATATCGGGTTCTGGGGGCTACACCTTC. Drawing the rest from reference TRBV5-4 and TRBJ1-2, the complete variable domain is ETGVTQSPTHLIKTRGQQVTLRCSSQSGHNTVSWYQQALGQGPQFIFQYYREEENGRGNFPPRFSGLQFPNYSSELNVNALELDDSALYLCASSLAGISGSGGYTFGSGTRLTVV.